This T cell receptor (beta chain) originates from a study of human T cells and chemical hapten exposure. Study summary: All patients underwent weekly scalp dosing with diphenylcyclopropenone for the full roughly 22-week study. Reading of the patch tests, which applied 0.01% DPC to the upper back, occurred at 6 days.

From the RACE reads, TCRdb called clonotypes with MiXCR, one entry per CDR3 protein. The table shows roughly 120,000 distinct CDR3 sequences, with 12% occurring only once. This clonotype has ten or more counts. Its antigen remains unidentified. The time point here: patch test 1, 2 weeks after DPC sensitization. The sample's treatment: therapeutic diphenylcyclopropenone sensitization with weekly scalp DPC. Someone pulled total RNA out of unfractionated whole blood. Whole-study results and caveats: Large CDR3 similarity clusters arose significantly more often from expanded TCRs than from controls.

The germline V gene has CDR1 LGHNA and CDR2 YSLEER. Trimming took 0 bases from V and 13 from J, leaving 9 bases between them. CDR3 size: 12 residues. The J gene is TRBJ1-4, the V gene TRBV4-3, with unresolved D. The sequence derives from a woman between 50 and 59 years old with alopecia areata. Some clones in this sample may be carry-over from other donors' samples. This specimen consisted of whole blood, obtained in connection with sensitization to the hapten diphenylcyclopropenone (DPC). CDR3 bases: TGCGCCAGCAGCCAAGAAGGTGGGCCACTGTTTTTT. It encodes CASSQEGGPLFF.